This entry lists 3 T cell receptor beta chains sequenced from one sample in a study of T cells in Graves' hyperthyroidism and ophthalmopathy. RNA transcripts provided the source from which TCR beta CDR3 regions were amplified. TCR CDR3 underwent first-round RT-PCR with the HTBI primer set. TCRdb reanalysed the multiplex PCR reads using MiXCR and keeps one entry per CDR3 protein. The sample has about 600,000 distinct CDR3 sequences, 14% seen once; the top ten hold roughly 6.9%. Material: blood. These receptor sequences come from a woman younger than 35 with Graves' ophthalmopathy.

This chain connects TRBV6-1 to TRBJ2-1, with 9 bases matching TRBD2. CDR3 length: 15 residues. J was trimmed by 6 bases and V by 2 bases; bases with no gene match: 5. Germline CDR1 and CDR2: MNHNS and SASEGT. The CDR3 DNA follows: TGTGCCAGCAGTGAAAGGAGTAGCGGGAGCAATGAGCAGTTCTTC. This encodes CASSERSSGSNEQFF.

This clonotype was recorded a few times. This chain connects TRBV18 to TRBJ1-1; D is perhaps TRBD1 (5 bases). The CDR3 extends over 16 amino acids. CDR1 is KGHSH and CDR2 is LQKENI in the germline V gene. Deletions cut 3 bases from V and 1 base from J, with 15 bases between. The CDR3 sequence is CASSPNQGGTNTEAFF. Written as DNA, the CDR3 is TGTGCCAGCTCACCGAACCAGGGAGGGACGAACACTGAAGCTTTCTTT.

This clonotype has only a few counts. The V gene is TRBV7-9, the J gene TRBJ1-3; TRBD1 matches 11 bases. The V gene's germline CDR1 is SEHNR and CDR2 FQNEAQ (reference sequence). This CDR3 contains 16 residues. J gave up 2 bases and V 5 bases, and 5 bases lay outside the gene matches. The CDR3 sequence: CASSPWTGGTGNTIYF. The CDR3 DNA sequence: TGTGCCAGCAGCCCTTGGACAGGGGGCACTGGAAACACCATATATTTT.